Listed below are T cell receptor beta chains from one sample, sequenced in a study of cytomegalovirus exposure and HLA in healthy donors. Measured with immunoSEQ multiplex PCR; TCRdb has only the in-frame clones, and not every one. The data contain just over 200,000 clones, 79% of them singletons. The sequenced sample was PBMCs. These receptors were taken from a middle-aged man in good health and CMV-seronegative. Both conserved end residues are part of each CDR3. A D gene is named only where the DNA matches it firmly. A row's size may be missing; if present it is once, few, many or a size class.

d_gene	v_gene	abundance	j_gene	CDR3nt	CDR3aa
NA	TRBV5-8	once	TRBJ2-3	TGTGCCAGCAGTTACCCTCCAGGAGATACGCAGTATTTT	CASSYPPGDTQYF
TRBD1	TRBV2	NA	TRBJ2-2	TGTGCCAGCGTAGGACAGGGGAAGAACGGGGAGCTGTTTTTT	CASVGQGKNGELFF
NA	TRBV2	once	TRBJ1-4	TGTGCCAGCAGTGAACGTGAAAAACTGTTTTTT	CASSEREKLFF
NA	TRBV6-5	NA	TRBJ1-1	NA	CASSYRVGPGIHF
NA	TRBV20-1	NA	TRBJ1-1	TGCAGTGTTCCCCTCGACACTGAAGCTTTCTTT	CSVPLDTEAFF
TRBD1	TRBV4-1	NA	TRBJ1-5	TGCGCCAGCAGCCAGGCCAGGGGGAATCAGCCCCAGCATTTT	CASSQARGNQPQHF
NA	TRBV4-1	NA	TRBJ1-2	TGCGCCAGCAGCCAAGATGAATTGAGGCTAGCACGGTACTATGGCTACACCTTC	CASSQDELRLARYYGYTF
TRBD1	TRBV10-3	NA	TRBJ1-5	TGTGCCATCACACAGGGGGCCGGACAGCCCCAGCATTTT	CAITQGAGQPQHF
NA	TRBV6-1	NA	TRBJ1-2	TGTGCCAGCGCCACCGCAGGAACTAACTATGGCTACACCTTC	CASATAGTNYGYTF
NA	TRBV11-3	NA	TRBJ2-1	TGTGCCAGCAGTTTGAGGGAGAATGAGCAGTTCTTC	CASSLRENEQFF
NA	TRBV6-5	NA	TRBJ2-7	TGTGCCAGCAGTTACCGGGGGTCCTACGAGCAGTACTTC	CASSYRGSYEQYF
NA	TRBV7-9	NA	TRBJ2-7	TGTGCCAGCAGCTTAGTAGACAGAGCCTACGAGCAGTACTTC	CASSLVDRAYEQYF
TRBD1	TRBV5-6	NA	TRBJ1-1	TGTGCCAGCAGCAGGGACAGCCAAATCACTGAAGCTTTCTTT	CASSRDSQITEAFF
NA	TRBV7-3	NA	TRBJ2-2	TGTGCCAGCAGGACCAGCGCGGGACCGCGAGTAGGAAACACCGGGGAGCTGTTTTTT	CASRTSAGPRVGNTGELFF
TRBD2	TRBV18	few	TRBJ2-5	TGTGCCAGCTCACGGGCTAGCGGGCCACAAGAGACCCAGTACTTC	CASSRASGPQETQYF
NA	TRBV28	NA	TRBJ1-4	TGTGCCAGCAGTACCCGACTCGAAAAACTGTTTTTT	CASSTRLEKLFF
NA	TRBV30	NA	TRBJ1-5	TGTGCCTGGAGAAGCCCCAATCAGCCCCAGCATTTT	CAWRSPNQPQHF
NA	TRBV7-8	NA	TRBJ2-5	TGTGCCAGCAGCTTAGCGAGGGCTCAGGGTGGGAGGGAGACCCAGTACTTC	CASSLARAQGGRETQYF
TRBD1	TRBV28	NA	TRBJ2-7	TGTGCCAGCAGCCCCTCTGACAGGGCTGAGCAGTACTTC	CASSPSDRAEQYF
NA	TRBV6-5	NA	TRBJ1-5	TGTGCCAGCAGACGAGGTCCCAATCAGCCCCAGCATTTT	CASRRGPNQPQHF
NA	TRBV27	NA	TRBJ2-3	TGTGCCAGCAGCATAGCGGTAACGAGAACAGATACGCAGTATTTT	CASSIAVTRTDTQYF
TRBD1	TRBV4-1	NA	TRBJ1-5	TGCGCCAGCAGCCAATTCCCGACAGGGGTTAATCAGCCCCAGCATTTT	CASSQFPTGVNQPQHF
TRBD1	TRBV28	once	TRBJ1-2	TGTGCCAGCAGACCCTTAGGGGGCGCTTGGAACTATGGCTACACCTTC	CASRPLGGAWNYGYTF
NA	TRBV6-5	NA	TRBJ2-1	TGTGCCAGCAGTCCCAGGGAATCTGAGCAGTTCTTC	CASSPRESEQFF